This T cell receptor beta chain was recovered during a study of OX40 agonist ivuxolimab in advanced cancers. Background on the study: The patients' treatment was ivuxolimab, an agonistic anti-OX40 (CD134) antibody.

Study-wide points: Partial responders at 0.1-3.0 mg/kg had among the lowest clonal expansion.

Clones were read by immunoSEQ multiplex PCR, and TCRdb kept only the in-frame ones, dropping some. The repertoire holds fewer than 55,000 clones, with approximately 90% as singletons. The cohort excluded patients with autoimmune disease history or systemic immunosuppression. Cycle 7 day 1, cycle 4 day 1, and baseline were the timepoints at which blood was sampled. Points on this clone: Antigen: not known.

The length of the CDR3 is 13 residues. Germline assignment: CDR1 MNHEY and CDR2 SVGAGI. Trimming left V 0 bases short and J 8 bases short, with 10 bases between. The rearrangement joins TRBV6-5 to TRBJ1-2; the D is unclear. The receptor was isolated from an adult with an advanced solid tumor such as melanoma, head and neck, liver or kidney cancer. The sample in question was CD4+ or CD8+ T cells sorted from blood, obtained in a trial of the OX40 agonist ivuxolimab. CDR3 amino acids: CASSYSMASGYTF. The CDR3 DNA reads TGTGCCAGCAGTTACTCGATGGCTTCGGGCTACACCTTC.